This entry lists 12 T cell receptor beta chains sequenced from one sample in a study of T cells in Graves' hyperthyroidism and ophthalmopathy. The investigators amplified TCR beta CDR3 regions from RNA transcripts. First-round RT-PCR of the TCR CDR3 relied on the HTBI primer set. Each CDR3 protein gets one entry after TCRdb re-called the multiplex PCR reads with MiXCR. This sample has nearly 750,000 distinct CDR3 sequences, with about a third found just once. The sample consisted of blood. These receptors all come from a woman aged 40 to 55 with Graves' hyperthyroidism.

The sample holds many counts of this clonotype. The V gene is TRBV7-9, the J gene TRBJ1-6, with D hard to call. The germline V and J ends were trimmed by 4 bases and 10 bases, with 11 bases remaining between them. This CDR3 spans 13 amino acids. From germline, CDR1 is SEHNR and CDR2 FQNEAQ (reference sequence). The CDR3 is CASSSTDYSPLHF. In DNA form, the CDR3 reads TGTGCCAGCAGCTCCACGGACTACTCACCCCTCCACTTT.

This clonotype was counted ten times or more. The genes are TRBV9 and TRBJ2-7; maybe TRBD2 (5 bases). This CDR3 region has 13 residues. V was clipped by 6 bases and J by 3 bases, with 13 bases between them. In germline, CDR1 is SGDLS, CDR2 YYNGEE. CDR3 loop: CASIEGEGYEQYF. The CDR3 DNA sequence: TGTGCCAGCATCGAGGGCGAGGGCTACGAGCAGTACTTC.

This chain links TRBV15 with TRBJ1-2; 9 nucleotides line up with TRBD1. CDR1 LNHNV and CDR2 YYDKDF come from the germline V gene (reference sequence). The V segment lost 3 bases and the J segment 6 bases; nucleotides outside the gene matches: 5. The CDR3 is made up of 14 amino acids. CDR3 sequence: CATSRPGQGNGYTF. CDR3 nucleotide sequence: TGTGCCACCAGCAGGCCGGGACAGGGAAATGGCTACACCTTC.

Remarks on this clonotype: A much larger clone lies a single base off, so this may be a read error. The chain joins TRBV19 to TRBJ1-2; TRBD1 matches at 10 bases. This CDR3 region has 15 residues. In germline, CDR1 is LNHDA, CDR2 SQIVND (reference sequence). CDR3 loop: CASSSDRGRTYGCTF. CDR3 nucleotides: TGTGCCAGTAGTAGCGACAGGGGGCGGACCTATGGCTGCACCTTC.

The chain recombines TRBV6-2 or TRBV6-3 with TRBJ2-5; 14 bases agree with TRBD2. This CDR3 region has 18 residues. V shed 2 bases and J 3 bases; nucleotides not matched to a gene: 8. Germline loops: CDR1 MNHEY, CDR2 SVGEGT. CDR3 nucleotide sequence: TGTGCCAGCAGTTACCGAGGACTAGCGGGGGGAAAAAAAGAGACCCAGTACTTC. As protein: CASSYRGLAGGKKETQYF.

This clonotype was observed many times. The chain employs TRBV19 and TRBJ1-1; D gene uncertain. This CDR3 has 13 residues. From germline, CDR1 is LNHDA and CDR2 SQIVND (reference sequence). V was clipped by 5 bases and J by 0 bases, with 7 bases between them. CDR3 sequence reads: CASSPIMNTEAFF. The CDR3 DNA reads TGTGCCAGTAGTCCCATCATGAACACTGAAGCTTTCTTT.

The rearrangement joins TRBV9 to TRBJ2-2; 10 nucleotides agree with TRBD2. Losses at the gene ends were 6 bases for V and 5 bases for J; bases not matched to a gene: 1. CDR1 is SGDLS, CDR2 YYNGEE, per germline. The CDR3 runs to 13 residues. The CDR3 sequence is CASKAGGTGELFF. In DNA form, the CDR3 reads TGTGCCAGCAAAGCGGGGGGGACCGGGGAGCTGTTTTTT.

The chain joins TRBV9 to TRBJ2-1, with 9 bases that match TRBD1. Germline V gene lookup returns CDR1 SGDLS and CDR2 YYNGEE. The CDR3 extends over 15 amino acids. V was pared by 3 bases and J by 7 bases, with 8 bases of the junction left unmatched. In DNA, the CDR3 is TGTGCCAGCAGCGCCCCGGGGACAGGGAAGAATGAGCAGTTCTTC. Protein: CASSAPGTGKNEQFF.

This clonotype has a count of ten or more. This rearrangement joins TRBV10-3 to TRBJ1-6; D might be TRBD1 (5 bases). Trimming pared 3 bases from V and 9 bases from J, leaving 6 bases between. The CDR3 has 12 amino acids. Germline V CDR1 and CDR2: ENHRY, SYGVKD. The CDR3 loop is CAISDGGSPLHF. The CDR3 nucleotides read TGTGCCATCAGTGATGGGGGTTCACCCCTCCACTTT.

Points on this clonotype: A much larger clone differs by one base, so this may be a read error. The chain employs TRBV20-1 and TRBJ1-6, with D perhaps TRBD1 (6 bases). Trimming removed 3 bases from V and 9 bases from J, with 15 bases in between. This CDR3 spans 14 amino acids. The germline V gene has CDR1 DFQATT and CDR2 SNEGSKA (reference sequence). In nucleotides, the CDR3 is TGCAGTGCTAGCCGGGACACAGATAGTTCACCCCTCCACTTT. Translated, it gives CSASRDTDSSPLHF.

The chain couples TRBV25-1 to TRBJ2-2; 9 bases are a match to TRBD1. Germline CDR1 MGHDK, CDR2 SYGVNS. Trimming took 8 bases from V and 3 from J; bases not matched to a gene: 4. This CDR3 region has 14 residues. CDR3 sequence reads: CASVGQGHTGELFF. In nucleotides, the CDR3 is TGTGCCAGCGTCGGACAGGGGCACACCGGGGAGCTGTTTTTT.

This clonotype was recorded a few times. The chain couples TRBV7-2 to TRBJ2-3; no definite D call. Germline loops: CDR1 SGHTA, CDR2 FQGNSA. Between the trimmed V and J ends, which lost 3 bases and 14 bases, there was a span of 15 bases. The CDR3 runs 12 residues. The CDR3 loop is CASSLGLQAPYF. The DNA of the CDR3 is TGTGCCAGCAGCTTGGGGTTGCAGGCTCCGTATTTT.